The 15 T cell receptor beta chains presented below share a single source sample, sequenced in a study of T-cell reconstitution after alpha-beta-depleted transplantation in children (dated by TCRdb to 2015 to 2016). The method was PCR. Sequencing was performed on an Illumina HiSeq 2500. TCR libraries were prepared with molecular barcoding, using unique molecular identifiers to normalize TCRbeta repertoire quantification. TCRdb reanalyzed the raw reads on its own, using fastp at Q25 for trimming and MiXCR for clone calling, and kept in-frame beta chains. Rows merge per CDR3 protein into single entries with the most common DNA and genes. The sample table contains fewer than 400,000 distinct CDR3 sequences; only one count was recorded for roughly 20% of them. Approximately 3.9% of the sample belongs to the ten largest clones. The material sequenced was PBMCs from the stem cell graft donor, taken from the stem cell graft. Every receptor here comes from a human donor who donated a stem cell graft to a child with acute myeloid leukemia.

This clonotype has a handful of counts. The J gene is TRBJ2-1, the V gene TRBV2; 8 bases fit TRBD1. Germline-derived CDR1 and CDR2 are SNHLY and FYNNEI. The J segment lost 6 bases and the V segment lost 4 bases, leaving 5 bases of the junction unmatched. The CDR3 totals 14 residues. CDR3 coding DNA: TGTGCCAGCAGTGGGACAGGGTTTGGCAATGAGCAGTTCTTC. As protein: CASSGTGFGNEQFF.

J is TRBJ2-2 and V is TRBV28, with 10 bases fitting TRBD1. J lost 7 bases, V lost 4 bases, and 9 bases had no gene match. CDR1 is MDHEN and CDR2 is SYDVKM in the germline V gene. CDR3 size: 16 residues. The CDR3 region has the DNA TGTGCCAGCAGTTCTCGGGACAGGGGCCCTATCGGGGAGCTGTTTTTT. As protein: CASSSRDRGPIGELFF.

V gene TRBV5-1 combines with J gene TRBJ2-1, with no clear D. Trimming shortened V by 0 bases and J by 6 bases, and 13 bases separated the two germline ends. CDR1 and CDR2 from the germline V gene are SGHRS and YFSETQ. The CDR3 has 15 amino acids. CDR3 amino acids: CASSLGAVKGNEQFF. The CDR3 DNA is TGCGCCAGCAGCTTGGGCGCGGTGAAGGGCAATGAGCAGTTCTTC.

The rearrangement uses TRBV6-5 and TRBJ2-7; D not certain. The CDR3 is made up of 15 amino acids. V lost 0 bases to trimming and J lost 4 bases, with 13 bases between them. Per germline, CDR1 MNHEY and CDR2 SVGAGI. This chain's CDR3 is CASSYSPSLLYEQYF. DNA of the CDR3: TGTGCCAGCAGTTACTCCCCTTCGCTTTTATACGAGCAGTACTTC.

The V call is TRBV7-8, the J call TRBJ2-7; TRBD1 matches at 9 bases. CDR3 length: 14 amino acids. The germline gives CDR1 SGHVS, CDR2 FQNEAQ. The ends lost 5 bases at V and 5 bases at J; junction bases unmatched: 7. The CDR3 protein is CASSHRGRSNEQYF. The CDR3 DNA follows: TGTGCCAGCAGCCACAGGGGGCGGTCTAACGAGCAGTACTTC.

This CDR3 is CASSSRGSKETQYF. In DNA form, the CDR3 reads TGTGCCAGCAGTTCCCGAGGTTCCAAGGAGACCCAGTACTTC. V gene TRBV12-3 or TRBV12-4 combines with J gene TRBJ2-5; no reliable D call. Trimming cost V 4 bases and J 5 bases, with 14 bases left between them. The CDR3 covers 14 residues.

The CDR3 spells CASSGEAGTYNEQFF. The DNA of the CDR3 is TGTGCCAGCAGTGGGGAAGCCGGGACCTACAATGAGCAGTTCTTC. The chain carries TRBV2 and TRBJ2-1, with D tentatively TRBD2 (5 bases). The CDR3 is 15 residues long. Trimming removed 4 bases from V and 2 bases from J, with 12 bases in between. Looked up from germline, CDR1 is SNHLY and CDR2 is FYNNEI.

This clonotype was observed at least ten times. The chain has TRBV7-4 and TRBJ1-2; no reliable D call. V lost 1 base and J 1 base, leaving 19 bases between the germline ends. From germline, CDR1 is SGHVT and CDR2 SQSDAQ. There are 18 residues in the CDR3. The CDR3 nucleotides read TGTGCCAGCAGCTTAGGATTTGGACGCCCTAGATTTAACTATGGCTACACCTTC. It specifies CASSLGFGRPRFNYGYTF.

This clonotype was observed a handful of times. The chain links TRBV3-1 to TRBJ2-1; D remains unclear. The V end was cut by 1 base, the J end by 7 bases, with 5 bases between. CDR3 size: 12 residues. CDR1 is LGHDT and CDR2 is YNNKEL in the germline V gene (reference sequence). This CDR3 reads CASSQGWNEQFF. The CDR3 DNA is TGTGCCAGCAGCCAAGGATGGAATGAGCAGTTCTTC.

The sample holds a few counts of this clonotype. The chain has TRBV5-1 and TRBJ2-7; 10 nucleotides match TRBD1. The germline gives CDR1 SGHRS, CDR2 YFSETQ. The V segment lost 0 bases and the J segment 1 base; nucleotides outside the gene matches: 7. This CDR3 has 17 amino acids. In DNA, the CDR3 is TGCGCCAGCAGCTTGGATCTTCCGGGACAGGGGTCCTACGAGCAGTACTTC. It yields the protein CASSLDLPGQGSYEQYF.

The chain joins TRBV4-3 to TRBJ2-1; TRBD2 matches 8 bases. Germline CDR1 LGHNA, CDR2 YSLEER. J lost 6 bases, V lost 0 bases, and 7 bases had no gene match. This CDR3 comprises 16 residues. The chain's CDR3 is CASSQDNGAGGNEQFF. For the CDR3, the DNA is TGCGCCAGCAGCCAAGATAATGGGGCGGGAGGCAATGAGCAGTTCTTC.

In its sample, this clonotype was seen a few times. This chain joins TRBV12-3 or TRBV12-4 and TRBJ1-1; 8 nucleotides align to TRBD1. With 6 bases clipped from V and 6 bases from J, the junction kept 9 bases outside the gene matches. CDR3 size: 14 residues. In DNA, the CDR3 is TGTGCCAGCAGGCCAACTGGACAGGGCCCTGAAGCTTTCTTT. Its translation: CASRPTGQGPEAFF.

The sample holds a few counts of this clonotype. DNA of the CDR3: TGTGCCAGCAGCTTAGGGACGGGAGCCAATTCAGAGACCCAGTACTTC. Its translation is CASSLGTGANSETQYF. The genes are TRBV7-2 and TRBJ2-5; perhaps TRBD2 as D (6 bases). This CDR3 is built from 16 residues. The V gene lost 1 base and the J gene lost 4 bases, with 16 bases spanning the gap. Germline V lookup: CDR1 SGHTA, CDR2 FQGNSA.

The table lists this clonotype with many counts. The chain is built from TRBV4-2 and TRBJ2-5; 9 bases map to TRBD2. The CDR3 runs to 13 residues. The germline V gene has CDR1 LGHNA and CDR2 YNFKEQ. V lost 4 bases and J lost 10; bases outside the gene matches: 7. CDR3 nucleotides: TGTGCCAGCAGCCCGGACTTAGCGGGAGACCAGTACTTC. Its translation is CASSPDLAGDQYF.

The chain has TRBV24-1 and TRBJ2-1, with TRBD1 matching over 9 bases. Germline V lookup: CDR1 KGHDR, CDR2 SFDVKD. The CDR3 covers 15 residues. J was trimmed by 8 bases and V by 4 bases; bases with no gene match: 8. CDR3 residues: CATSDPGQGGDEQFF. The CDR3 bases are TGTGCCACCAGTGACCCGGGACAGGGAGGCGATGAGCAGTTCTTC.